This TCR beta chain was sequenced in a study of CD8+ T cells in alopecia areata. Study-wide context: Skin from roughly 6-13-month-old C3H/HeJ graft donors with spontaneous alopecia went to roughly 7-11-week-old female C3H/HeJ mice.

Broader study findings: Lesional scalp exceeded normal scalp in clonality, especially in alopecia totalis/universalis. Sequences from scalp samples also cover resident alphabeta T cells of normal skin.

RNA was extracted and reverse transcribed into cDNA as the sequencing template. The assay was immunoSEQ multiplex PCR, and TCRdb's table has in-frame clones only and misses some. Listed here are some 2,100 clones without any singletons, the top ten holding over 40%. This clone occurred many times. What it recognizes is unknown. The genes and germline here are from mouse. The CDR3 extends 4 residues past the end of the read, so its final part is completed from the germline J gene. The CDR3 sequence is 14 residues long. Trimming took 1 base from V and 3 from J; bases not matched to a gene: 2. The V gene's germline CDR1 is NNHNN and CDR2 SYGAGS (reference sequence).

The material sequenced was lesional skin. This receptor was taken from a C3H/HeJ mouse with alopecia areata. MHC haplotype of the mouse line: H2-k. V and J are TRBV13-2 and TRBJ2-3, with 7 bases fitting TRBD1. CDR3 residues: CASGDWDRAETLYF. The part of the CDR3 DNA that was read is TGTGCCAGCGGTGATTGGGACAGAGCAGAA.